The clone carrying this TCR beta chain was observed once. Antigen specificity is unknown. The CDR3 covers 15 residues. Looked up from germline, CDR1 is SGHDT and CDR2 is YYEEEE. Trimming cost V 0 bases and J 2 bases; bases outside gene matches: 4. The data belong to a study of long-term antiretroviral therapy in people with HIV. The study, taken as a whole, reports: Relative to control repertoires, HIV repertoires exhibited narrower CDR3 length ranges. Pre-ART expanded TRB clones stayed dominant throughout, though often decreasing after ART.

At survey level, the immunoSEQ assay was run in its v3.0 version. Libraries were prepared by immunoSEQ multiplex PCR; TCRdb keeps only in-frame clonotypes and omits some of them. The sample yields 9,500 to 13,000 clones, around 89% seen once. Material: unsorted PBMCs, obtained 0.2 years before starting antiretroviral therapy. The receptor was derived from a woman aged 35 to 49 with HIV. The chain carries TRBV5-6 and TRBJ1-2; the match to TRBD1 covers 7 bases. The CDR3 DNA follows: TGTGCCAGCAGCTTGGCCGAGGGGGCGAACTATGGCTACACCTTC. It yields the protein CASSLAEGANYGYTF.